The clone carrying this TCR beta chain was seen many times. The antigen is not known. These data come from a study of T-cell reconstitution after alpha-beta-depleted transplantation in children. Regarding the study as a whole: At day 60, the high TCRbeta diversity found in some patients originated from recipient T cells and thymic progenitors that had survived. The authors attributed T-cell counts and diversity one year after transplant mostly to newly produced T cells. Alpha-beta T cells present about two months after transplant were reported to originate from several hundred expanded graft clones.

The ends were cut back, 10 bases at V and 1 base at J, with 15 bases in the middle. The length of the CDR3 is 14 residues. Germline assignment: CDR1 MDHEN and CDR2 SYDVKM. Preparing the TCRbeta library involved the use of unique molecular identifiers. TCRdb re-analysed the PCR reads in MiXCR, keeping a single row per CDR3 protein. The repertoire holds 250,000 to 300,000 distinct CDR3 sequences, with roughly 7.8% as singletons. The sequences come from peripheral blood, collected 360 days after TCRalphabeta/CD19-depleted stem cell transplant. This chain links TRBV28 with TRBJ2-3; D unresolved. The sequence was obtained from a female patient aged 2-10 years who had a stem cell transplant for Fanconi anemia, so the T cells may come from the graft donor. CDR3 sequence: CAIRSPLGTDTQYF. In DNA, the CDR3 is TGTGCCATCCGCTCGCCCCTAGGCACAGATACGCAGTATTTT.